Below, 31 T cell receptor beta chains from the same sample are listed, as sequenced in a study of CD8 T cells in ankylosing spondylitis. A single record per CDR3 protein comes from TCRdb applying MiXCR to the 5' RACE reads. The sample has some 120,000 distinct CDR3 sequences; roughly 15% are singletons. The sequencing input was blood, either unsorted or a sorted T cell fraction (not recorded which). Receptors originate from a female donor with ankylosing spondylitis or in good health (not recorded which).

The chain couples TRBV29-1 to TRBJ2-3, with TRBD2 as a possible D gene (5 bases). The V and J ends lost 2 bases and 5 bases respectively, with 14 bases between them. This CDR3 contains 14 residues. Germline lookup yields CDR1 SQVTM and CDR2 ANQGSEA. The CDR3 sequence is CSVESGGLGDTQYF. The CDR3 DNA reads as TGCAGCGTTGAATCAGGCGGACTGGGAGATACGCAGTATTTT.

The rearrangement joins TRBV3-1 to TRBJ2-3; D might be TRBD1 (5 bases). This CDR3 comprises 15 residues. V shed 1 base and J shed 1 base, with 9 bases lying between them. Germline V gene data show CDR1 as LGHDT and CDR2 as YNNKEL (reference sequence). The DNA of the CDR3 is TGTGCCAGCAGCCAAGCAGGGCGAGGCACAGATACGCAGTATTTT. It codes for CASSQAGRGTDTQYF.

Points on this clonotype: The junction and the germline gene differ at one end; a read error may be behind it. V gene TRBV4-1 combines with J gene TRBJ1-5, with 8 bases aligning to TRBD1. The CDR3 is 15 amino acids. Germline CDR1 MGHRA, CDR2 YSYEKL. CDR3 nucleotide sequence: TGCGCCGGCAGCCAAGACCCAGGGGGCGGCCAGCCCCAGCATTTT. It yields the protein CAGSQDPGGGQPQHF.

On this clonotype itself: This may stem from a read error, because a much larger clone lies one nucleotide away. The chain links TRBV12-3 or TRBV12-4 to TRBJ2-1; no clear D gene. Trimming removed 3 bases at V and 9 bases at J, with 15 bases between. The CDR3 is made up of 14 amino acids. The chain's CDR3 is CASSFMYGAAEQFF. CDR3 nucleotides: TGTGCCAGCAGTTTCATGTACGGAGCAGCTGAGCAGTTCTTC.

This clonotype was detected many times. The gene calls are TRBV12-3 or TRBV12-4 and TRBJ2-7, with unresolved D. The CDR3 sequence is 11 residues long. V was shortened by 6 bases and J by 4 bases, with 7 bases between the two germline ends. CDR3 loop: CASSRQYEQYF. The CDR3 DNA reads TGTGCCAGCAGCCGGCAGTACGAGCAGTACTTC.

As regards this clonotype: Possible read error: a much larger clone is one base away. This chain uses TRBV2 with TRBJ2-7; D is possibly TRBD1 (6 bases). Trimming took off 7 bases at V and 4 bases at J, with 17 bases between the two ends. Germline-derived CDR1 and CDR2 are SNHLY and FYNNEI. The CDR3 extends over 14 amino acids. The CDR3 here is CASTAGPGEYEQYF. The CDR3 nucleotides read TGTGCCAGCACGGCGGGCCCAGGGGAATACGAGCAGTACTTC.

In nucleotides, the CDR3 is TGCAGCGTTGAGATGGAGACCCAGTACTTC. Protein sequence: CSVEMETQYF. V and J are TRBV29-1 and TRBJ2-5, with D unresolved. CDR3 length: 10 amino acids. V was trimmed by 3 bases and J by 5 bases, leaving 4 bases between them. From germline, CDR1 is SQVTM and CDR2 ANQGSEA.

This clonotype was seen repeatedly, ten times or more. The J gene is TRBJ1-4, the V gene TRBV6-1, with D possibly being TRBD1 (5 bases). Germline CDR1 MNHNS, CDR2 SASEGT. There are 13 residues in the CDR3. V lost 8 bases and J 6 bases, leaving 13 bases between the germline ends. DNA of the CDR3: TGTGCCAGCGGTCGGGGGGAGGATGAAAAACTGTTTTTT. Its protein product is CASGRGEDEKLFF.

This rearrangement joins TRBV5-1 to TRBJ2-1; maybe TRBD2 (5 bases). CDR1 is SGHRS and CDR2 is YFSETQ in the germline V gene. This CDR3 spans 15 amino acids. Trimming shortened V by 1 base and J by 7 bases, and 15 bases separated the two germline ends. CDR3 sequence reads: CASSLFSGPGNEQFF. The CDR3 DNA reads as TGCGCCAGCAGCTTGTTCTCGGGTCCGGGGAATGAGCAGTTCTTC.

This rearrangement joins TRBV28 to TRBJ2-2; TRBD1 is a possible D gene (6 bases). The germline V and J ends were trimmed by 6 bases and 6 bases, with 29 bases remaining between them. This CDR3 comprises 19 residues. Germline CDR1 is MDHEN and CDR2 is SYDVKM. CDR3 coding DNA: TGTGCCAGCAGAATACCGCCGTCCCAGTCAGGGGAGAGGTCCGGGGAGCTGTTTTTT. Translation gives CASRIPPSQSGERSGELFF.

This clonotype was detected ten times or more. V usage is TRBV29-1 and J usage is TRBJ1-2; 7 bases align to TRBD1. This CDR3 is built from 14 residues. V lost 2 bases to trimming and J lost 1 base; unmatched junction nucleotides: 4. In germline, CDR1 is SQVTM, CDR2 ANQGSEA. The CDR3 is CSVEWDSLNYGYTF. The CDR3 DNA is TGCAGCGTTGAATGGGACAGCCTTAACTATGGCTACACCTTC. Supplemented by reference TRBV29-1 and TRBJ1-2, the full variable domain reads SAVISQKPSRDICQRGTSLTIQCQVDSQVTMMFWYRQQPGQSLTLIATANQGSEATYESGFVIDKFPISRPNLTFSTLTVSNMSPEDSSIYLCSVEWDSLNYGYTFGSGTRLTVV.

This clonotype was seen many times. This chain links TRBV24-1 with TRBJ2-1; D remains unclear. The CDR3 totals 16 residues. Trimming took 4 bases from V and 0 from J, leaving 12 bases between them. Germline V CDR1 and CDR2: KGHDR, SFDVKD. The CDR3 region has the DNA TGTGCCACCAGTGACCTAGACGCCAACTCCTACAATGAGCAGTTCTTC. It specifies CATSDLDANSYNEQFF.

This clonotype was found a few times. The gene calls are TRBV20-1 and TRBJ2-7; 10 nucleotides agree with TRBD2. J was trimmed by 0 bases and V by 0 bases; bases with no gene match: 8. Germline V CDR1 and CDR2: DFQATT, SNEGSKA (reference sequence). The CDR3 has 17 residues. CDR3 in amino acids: CSARDWATSGYSYEQYF. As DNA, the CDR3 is TGCAGTGCTAGAGATTGGGCGACTAGCGGGTACTCCTACGAGCAGTACTTC.

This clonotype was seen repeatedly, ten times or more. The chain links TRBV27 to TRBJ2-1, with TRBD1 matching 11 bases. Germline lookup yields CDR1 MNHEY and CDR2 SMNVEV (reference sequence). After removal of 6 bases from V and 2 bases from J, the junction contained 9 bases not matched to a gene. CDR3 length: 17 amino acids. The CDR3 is CASSRAGTGGAYNEQFF. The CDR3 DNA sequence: TGTGCCAGCAGCCGAGCCGGGACAGGGGGAGCCTACAATGAGCAGTTCTTC.

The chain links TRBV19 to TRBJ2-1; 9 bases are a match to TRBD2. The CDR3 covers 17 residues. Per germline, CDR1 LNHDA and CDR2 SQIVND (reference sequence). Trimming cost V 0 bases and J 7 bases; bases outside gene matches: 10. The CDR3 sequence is CASSIDLGSGRINEQFF. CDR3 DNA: TGTGCCAGTAGTATAGATCTGGGGAGCGGGAGGATAAATGAGCAGTTCTTC.

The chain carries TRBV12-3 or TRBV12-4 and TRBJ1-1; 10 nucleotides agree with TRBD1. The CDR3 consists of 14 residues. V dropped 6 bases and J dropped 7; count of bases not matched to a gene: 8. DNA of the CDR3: TGTGCCAGCAGAACCGACAGGGGGCCCCTTGAAGCTTTCTTT. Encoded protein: CASRTDRGPLEAFF.

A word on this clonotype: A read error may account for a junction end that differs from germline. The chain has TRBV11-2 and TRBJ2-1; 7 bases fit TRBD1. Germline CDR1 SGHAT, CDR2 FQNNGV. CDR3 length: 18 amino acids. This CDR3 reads CVSSLVQSFRDSYNEQFF. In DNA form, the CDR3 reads TGTGTCAGCAGCTTAGTCCAATCTTTCCGGGACAGCTACAATGAGCAGTTCTTC.

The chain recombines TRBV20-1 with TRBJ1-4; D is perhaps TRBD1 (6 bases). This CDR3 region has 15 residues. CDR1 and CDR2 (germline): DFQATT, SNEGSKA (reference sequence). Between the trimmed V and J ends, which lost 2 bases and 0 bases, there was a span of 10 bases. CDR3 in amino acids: CSARKGQATNEKLFF. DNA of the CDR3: TGCAGTGCTAGAAAGGGACAAGCAACTAATGAAAAACTGTTTTTT.

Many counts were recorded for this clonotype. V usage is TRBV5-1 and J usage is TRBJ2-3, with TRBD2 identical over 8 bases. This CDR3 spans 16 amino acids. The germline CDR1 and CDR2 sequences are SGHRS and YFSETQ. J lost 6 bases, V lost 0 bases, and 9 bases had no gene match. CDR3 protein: CASSLDVGGRRDTQYF. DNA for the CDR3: TGCGCCAGCAGCTTGGATGTCGGCGGGAGGCGCGATACGCAGTATTTT. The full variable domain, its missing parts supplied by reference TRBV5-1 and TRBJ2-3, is KAGVTQTPRYLIKTRGQQVTLSCSPISGHRSVSWYQQTPGQGLQFLFEYFSETQRNKGNFPGRFSGRQFSNSRSEMNVSTLELGDSALYLCASSLDVGGRRDTQYFGPGTRLTVL.

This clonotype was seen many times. The CDR3 DNA follows: TGTGCCAGCAATAGGGAGGGGGATCAGCCCCAGCATTTT. This sequence encodes CASNREGDQPQHF. The chain carries TRBV7-2 and TRBJ1-5, with TRBD1 as a possible D gene (6 bases). The V gene's germline CDR1 is SGHTA and CDR2 FQGNSA. Trimming shortened V by 7 bases and J by 5 bases, and 12 bases separated the two germline ends. CDR3 length: 13 residues.

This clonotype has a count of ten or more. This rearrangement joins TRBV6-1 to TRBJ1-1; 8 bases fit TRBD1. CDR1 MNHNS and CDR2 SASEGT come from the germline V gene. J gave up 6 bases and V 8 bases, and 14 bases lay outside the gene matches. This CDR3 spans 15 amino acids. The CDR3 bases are TGTGCCAGCGACCGGGACAGGTCTCAGGGGGCTGAAGCTTTCTTT. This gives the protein CASDRDRSQGAEAFF.

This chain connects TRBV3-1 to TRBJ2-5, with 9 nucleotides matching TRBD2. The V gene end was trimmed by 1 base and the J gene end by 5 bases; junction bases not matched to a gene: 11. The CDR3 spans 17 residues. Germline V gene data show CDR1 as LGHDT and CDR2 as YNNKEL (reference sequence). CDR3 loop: CASSQGRLRGGEETQYF. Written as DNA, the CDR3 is TGTGCCAGCAGCCAAGGGAGATTGCGGGGGGGCGAGGAGACCCAGTACTTC.

The CDR3 bases are TGTGCCAGCAGCACGGGACAGCAGTACCAAGAGACCCAGTACTTC. Its protein product is CASSTGQQYQETQYF. The chain is built from TRBV7-9 and TRBJ2-5, with TRBD1 identical over 7 bases. V was clipped by 5 bases and J by 0 bases; unmatched bases: 6. CDR3 size: 15 residues. Per germline, CDR1 SEHNR and CDR2 FQNEAQ (reference sequence).

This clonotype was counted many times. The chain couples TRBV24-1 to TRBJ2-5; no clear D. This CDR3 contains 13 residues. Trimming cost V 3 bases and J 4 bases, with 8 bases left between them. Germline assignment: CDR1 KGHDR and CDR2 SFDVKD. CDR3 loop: CATSDTAIETQYF. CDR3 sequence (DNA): TGTGCCACCAGTGATACCGCTATAGAGACCCAGTACTTC.

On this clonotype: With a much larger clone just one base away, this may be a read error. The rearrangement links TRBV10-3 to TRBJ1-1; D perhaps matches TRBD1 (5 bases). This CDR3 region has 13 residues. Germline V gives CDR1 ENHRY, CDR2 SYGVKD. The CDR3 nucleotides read TGTGCCGTCAGTGCGACAGTGAACACTGAAGCTTTCTTT. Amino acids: CAVSATVNTEAFF.

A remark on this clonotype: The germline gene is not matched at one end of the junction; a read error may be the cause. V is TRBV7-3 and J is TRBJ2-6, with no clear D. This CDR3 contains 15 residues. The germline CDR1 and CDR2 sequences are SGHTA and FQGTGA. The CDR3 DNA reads TGTGTCAGCAGCTTAAGGAGCTCTGGGGCCAACGTCCTGACTTTC. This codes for CVSSLRSSGANVLTF.

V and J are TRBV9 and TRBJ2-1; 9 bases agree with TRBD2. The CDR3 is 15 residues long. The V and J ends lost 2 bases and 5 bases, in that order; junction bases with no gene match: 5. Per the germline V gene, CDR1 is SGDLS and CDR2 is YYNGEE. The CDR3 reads CASSVSGRIDNEQFF. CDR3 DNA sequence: TGTGCCAGCAGCGTGAGCGGGAGGATCGACAATGAGCAGTTCTTC.

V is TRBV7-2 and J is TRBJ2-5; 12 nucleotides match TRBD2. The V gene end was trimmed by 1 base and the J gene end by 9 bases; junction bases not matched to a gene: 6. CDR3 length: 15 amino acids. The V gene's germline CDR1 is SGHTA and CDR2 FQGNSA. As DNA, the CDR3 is TGTGCCAGCAGCTTAGTGAGGGCTAGCGGGGGGGCCCAGTACTTC. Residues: CASSLVRASGGAQYF.

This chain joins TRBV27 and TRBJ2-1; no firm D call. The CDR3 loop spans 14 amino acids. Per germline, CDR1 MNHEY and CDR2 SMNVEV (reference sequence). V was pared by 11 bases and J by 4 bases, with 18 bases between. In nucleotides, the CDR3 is TGTGCCTGCCACGCCTCGCCTTGGTACAATGAGCAGTTCTTC. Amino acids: CACHASPWYNEQFF.

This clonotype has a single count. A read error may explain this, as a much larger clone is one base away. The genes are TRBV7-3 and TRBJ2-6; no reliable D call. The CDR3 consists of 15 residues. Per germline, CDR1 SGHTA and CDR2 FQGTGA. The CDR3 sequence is CASSLKVSAANVLTF. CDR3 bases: TGTGCCAGCAGCTTAAAGGTCTCTGCGGCCAACGTCCTGACTTTC.

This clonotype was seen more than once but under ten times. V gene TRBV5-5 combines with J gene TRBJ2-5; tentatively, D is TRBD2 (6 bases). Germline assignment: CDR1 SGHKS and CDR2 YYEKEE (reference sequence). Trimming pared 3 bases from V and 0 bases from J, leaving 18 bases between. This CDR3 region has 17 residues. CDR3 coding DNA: TGTGCCAGCAGCTCCCCTTCTGCGGGATCGTACCAAGAGACCCAGTACTTC. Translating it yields CASSSPSAGSYQETQYF.